This T cell receptor (beta chain) emerged from a study of blood T cell repertoires in COVID-19. Study summary: Researchers got acute and convalescent COVID-19 samples from the United States, Italy and Spain. The cDNA or gDNA used as material had been derived from T cells, B-cell-depleted T cells, or PBMCs.

The ends lost 0 bases at V and 7 bases at J; junction bases unmatched: 11. The CDR3 has 17 amino acids. Germline CDR1 and CDR2: SGDLS and YYNGEE. Methods used by the authors: The assay estimated nucleated cells by amplifying reference gene primers. Profiled with immunoSEQ multiplex PCR; TCRdb holds only in-frame clones, not every one. D and trimming were read from the DNA, whereas the V and J calls and clone size are those reported in that table. The sample yields 240,000 or so clones, around 90% seen once. The source is a woman aged 25 to 39 with acute or convalescent COVID-19. V is TRBV9 and J is TRBJ1-2, with 11 bases that match TRBD1. The sequencing sample was made of peripheral blood. CDR3: CASSVVLPGQGAGGYTF. Here the CDR3 DNA reads TGTGCCAGCAGCGTAGTCCTTCCAGGACAGGGGGCCGGTGGCTACACCTTC.